This T cell receptor (beta chain) stems from a study of vaccination and CD4 T cells after COVID-19. Comments on this clonotype: Its specificity is not known.

The treatment denotes: approximately 9-day PBMC culture with coronavirus spike peptide pools or control peptides (ViraFEST assay). Findings and caveats of the study: Relatively few convalescent patients were studied; early post-infection timepoints were not included.

Once obtained from cultured CD4+ T cells, the DNA was sequenced using the Oncomine TCR Beta short-read assay. TCRdb re-called the PCR reads with MiXCR, one entry per CDR3 protein. This table holds about 10,000 distinct CDR3 sequences, roughly 40% found once. The trim removed 1 base at V and 0 bases at J, leaving 4 bases unmatched. Per germline, CDR1 SGHTA and CDR2 FQGNSA. The CDR3 is 18 amino acids. This TCR was recovered from a human donor who had recovered from COVID-19. V is TRBV7-2 and J is TRBJ2-3; TRBD2 matches at 13 bases. Source material: CD4+ T cells from blood, cultured in vitro. DNA of the CDR3: TGTGCCAGCAGCTTAGGACTAGCGGGGGGCCTCAGCACAGATACGCAGTATTTT. Translating gives CASSLGLAGGLSTDTQYF.